This TCR beta chain was observed in a study of blood T cell repertoires in COVID-19. Across the whole study: Sites across the United States, Italy and Spain contributed samples from acute and convalescent COVID-19. PBMCs, B-cell-depleted T cells, or T cells provided the cDNA or gDNA that made up the material.

In the study's own analysis: Estimated nucleated cell counts came from reference gene primer amplification. TCRdb's copy holds only in-frame clones and misses some; the assay was immunoSEQ multiplex PCR. The V and J calls and the clone size are those of that table, but D and trimming were determined from the DNA. There are tens of thousands of clones in the sample; 75% to 95% occur only once, and around 7% lies in the top ten. The Seattle site enrolled patients during active infection and followed them longitudinally. The TCR originated in a man aged 35-49 years with COVID-19, enrolled during active disease. Sequencing was performed on peripheral blood.

CDR3 residues: CASRDTRNTEAFF. Written as DNA, the CDR3 is TGTGCCAGCAGGGACACTCGGAACACTGAAGCTTTCTTT. This sequence joins TRBV6-5 and TRBJ1-1, with TRBD1 as a possible D gene (5 bases). The CDR3 is made up of 13 amino acids. Germline CDR1 is MNHEY and CDR2 is SVGAGI. Trimming cost V 6 bases and J 1 base, with 9 bases left between them.